The clone carrying this T cell receptor beta chain was detected many times. Using two-round multiplex PCR, the authors amplified TCR beta CDR3 from genomic DNA. First-round PCR employed TRBV- and TRBJ-specific primers for each gene. TCRdb re-analysed the multiplex PCR reads in MiXCR, keeping a single row per CDR3 protein. The data contain about 34,000 distinct CDR3 sequences, 32% of them singletons. The data originate from a study of prognosis after radiotherapy for stage I lung cancer. This clonotype originated in a donor over 45 with non-small cell lung cancer. This specimen was PBMCs, taken before or after stereotactic body radiation therapy (not recorded which).

CDR3 region: CASKEERRRSSTEAFF. The CDR3 nucleotides are TGTGCCAGTAAGGAGGAGCGCAGGAGGTCTAGCACTGAAGCTTTCTTT. V is TRBV19 and J is TRBJ1-1; D uncertain. CDR1 and CDR2 (germline): LNHDA, SQIVND (reference sequence). The V end was cut by 7 bases, the J end by 4 bases, with 22 bases between. This CDR3 has 16 residues.